This is a list of T cell receptor beta chains from one sample in a study of shared clonotypes between healthy human individuals. The method was immunoSEQ multiplex PCR; TCRdb's version includes in-frame clones alone and lacks a portion of them. The repertoire holds 950,000 to 1,300,000 clones, with about 77% as singletons. Sample: memory CD4+ T cells sorted from blood. These TCRs come from a man younger than 35 in good health. The conserved cysteine and the conserved F or W are not part of the CDR3 here.

TRBJ2-5 | TRBV30 | AWSRGTGEETQY
TRBJ2-1 | TRBV7-3 | ASKPRGTGGGDEQF
TRBJ2-7 | TRBV6-5 | ASSYASGYEQY
TRBJ2-7 | TRBV27 | ASSLTLAGGPSYEQY
TRBJ2-7 | TRBV4-3 | ASSQEVAGPYEQY
TRBJ2-7 | TRBV5-4 | ASSLGVAGGEDEQY
TRBJ1-2 | TRBV7-2 | ASSNVGGKKGYT
TRBJ1-2 | TRBV30 | AWSGRMDYGYT
TRBJ1-2 | TRBV9 | ASSVVPANYGYT
TRBJ1-2 | TRBV4-1 | ASSQIGLGPGYT
TRBJ2-5 | TRBV5-1 | ASSRLAGQETQY
TRBJ1-2 | TRBV6-5 | ASSYSAISNYGYT
TRBJ2-7 | TRBV2 | ASRAYEQY
TRBJ2-1 | TRBV6-1 | ASSMDGRNYNEQF
TRBJ1-1 | TRBV7-9 | ASSSRPGSNEAF
TRBJ2-1 | TRBV11-3 | ASSLVGLYNEQF
TRBJ2-7 | TRBV5-8 | ASSLAFSTSGIYEQY
TRBJ1-5 | TRBV6-6 | ASSRQDLEQPQH
TRBJ1-6 | TRBV7-3 | ASSLRADNSPLH
TRBJ2-2 | TRBV5-1 | ASSLQSSFTGELF
TRBJ2-5 | TRBV7-9 | ASSPKWGLVEETQY
TRBJ1-2 | TRBV18 | ASSQGAGGYT
TRBJ2-7 | TRBV30 | AWSGSGYEQY
TRBJ2-7 | TRBV10-2 | ASGRSSYEQY
TRBJ2-1 | TRBV5-1 | ASSLDLAMPSNEQF
TRBJ2-6 | TRBV5-1 | ASSPSGTGGSGANVLT
TRBJ1-1 | TRBV11-2 | ASSSQGAGTEAF
TRBJ2-1 | TRBV11-2 | ASSLISGRYNEQF
TRBJ2-3 | TRBV5-1 | ASLLAEITDTQY
TRBJ1-1 | TRBV9 | ASTRQAVMNTEAF
TRBJ1-1 | TRBV6-5 | ASQAARNTEAF
TRBJ1-1 | TRBV6-6 | ASSGQQYEAF
TRBJ2-7 | TRBV7-9 | ASRYWDRDSYEQY